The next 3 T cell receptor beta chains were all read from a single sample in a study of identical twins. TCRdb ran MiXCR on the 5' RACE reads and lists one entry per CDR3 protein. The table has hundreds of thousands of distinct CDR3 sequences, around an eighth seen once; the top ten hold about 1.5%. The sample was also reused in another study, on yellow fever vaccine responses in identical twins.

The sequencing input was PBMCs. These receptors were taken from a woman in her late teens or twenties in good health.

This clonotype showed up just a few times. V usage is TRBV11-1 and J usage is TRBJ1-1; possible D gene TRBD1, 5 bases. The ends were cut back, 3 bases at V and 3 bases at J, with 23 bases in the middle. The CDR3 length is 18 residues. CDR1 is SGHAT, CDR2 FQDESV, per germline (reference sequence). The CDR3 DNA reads TGTGCCAGCAGCTTGGGGGGTATCAGAGACAGAACATACACTGAAGCTTTCTTT. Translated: CASSLGGIRDRTYTEAFF.

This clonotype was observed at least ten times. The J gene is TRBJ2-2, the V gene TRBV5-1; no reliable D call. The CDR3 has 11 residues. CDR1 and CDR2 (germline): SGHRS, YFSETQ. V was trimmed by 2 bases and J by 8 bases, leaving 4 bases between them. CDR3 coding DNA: TGCGCCAGCAGCTTCGAAGGGGAGCTGTTTTTT. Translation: CASSFEGELFF.

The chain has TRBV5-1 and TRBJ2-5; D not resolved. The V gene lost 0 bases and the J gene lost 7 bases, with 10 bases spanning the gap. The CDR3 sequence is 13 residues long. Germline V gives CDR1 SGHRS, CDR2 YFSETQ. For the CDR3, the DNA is TGCGCCAGCAGCTTGGTGGCAACGGGGACCCAGTACTTC. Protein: CASSLVATGTQYF.